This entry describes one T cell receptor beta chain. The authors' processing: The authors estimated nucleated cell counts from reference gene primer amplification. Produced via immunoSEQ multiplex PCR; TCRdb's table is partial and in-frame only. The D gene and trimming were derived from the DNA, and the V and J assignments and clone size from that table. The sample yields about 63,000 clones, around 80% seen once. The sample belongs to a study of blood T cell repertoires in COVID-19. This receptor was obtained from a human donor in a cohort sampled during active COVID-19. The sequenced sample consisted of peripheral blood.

In DNA form, the CDR3 reads TGTGCCAGCAGTCTACAGGTATATGGCTACACCTTC. This gives the protein CASSLQVYGYTF. This rearrangement joins TRBV12-3 or TRBV12-4 to TRBJ1-2, with D perhaps matching TRBD1 (5 bases). Trimming shortened V by 5 bases and J by 5 bases, and 9 bases separated the two germline ends. The CDR3 extends over 12 amino acids.